What follows is one TCR beta chain and its context. The repertoire was sequenced with immunoSEQ multiplex PCR; TCRdb's copy has only in-frame clones and lacks some. The sample lists under 550,000 clones, about nine tenths occurring once. This sample was taken from a study of Ad26.COV2.S vaccination and SARS-CoV-2 variants. Across the whole study: Once or twice, 56 days apart, Ad26.COV2.S was delivered intramuscularly.

Sample treatment: around 19 received Ad26.COV2.S at low or high dose, single or two shots; a few received placebo; per-sample allocation not given. Specimen acquisition occurred on day 63 following the initial vaccine or placebo injection. An Ad26 vector carrying the Wuhan-strain SARS-CoV-2 spike served as the vaccine. CDR1 is MNHEY, CDR2 SVGAGI, per germline. V gave up 0 bases and J gave up 4 bases, with 10 bases separating them. CDR3 size: 14 residues. This clonotype was sampled from a person between 18 and 60 years old who received the Ad26.COV2.S COVID-19 vaccine or a placebo. The chain joins TRBV6-5 to TRBJ2-7, with a tentative D call TRBD2 (7 bases). The input for sequencing was peripheral blood, taken in a trial of Ad26.COV2.S vaccine versus placebo. The CDR3 reads CASSYSRGGYEQYF. The CDR3 coding sequence is TGTGCCAGCAGTTACTCGAGGGGGGGGTACGAGCAGTACTTC.